This T cell receptor beta chain was obtained from a study of T cells in Graves' hyperthyroidism and ophthalmopathy. Study background: Specimen type is peripheral blood, collected at initial diagnosis prior to any treatment.

This clonotype was detected many times. Patients between 18 and 65 years old had hyperthyroidism, newly diagnosed and lasting under 2 months. Regions amplified from RNA transcripts were the TCR beta CDR3 regions. In the first-round RT-PCR of the TCR CDR3, the HTBI primer set was used. MiXCR was run by TCRdb on the multiplex PCR reads, yielding one entry per CDR3 protein. This sample has about 760,000 distinct CDR3 sequences, with about 35% found just once. This clonotype was obtained from a woman aged 40 to 50 with Graves' hyperthyroidism. Sequenced: blood.

The CDR3 here is CASSPGTARVYEQYF. In DNA form, the CDR3 reads TGTGCCAGCAGCCCCGGGACAGCAAGGGTATACGAGCAGTACTTC. The V call is TRBV11-2, the J call TRBJ2-7; 7 nucleotides agree with TRBD1. With 5 bases clipped from V and 4 bases from J, the junction kept 11 bases outside the gene matches. Looked up from germline, CDR1 is SGHAT and CDR2 is FQNNGV. CDR3 length: 15 residues. The variable domain in full, with the rest retrieved from reference TRBV11-2 and TRBJ2-7, is EAGVAQSPRYKIIEKRQSVAFWCNPISGHATLYWYQQILGQGPKLLIQFQNNGVVDDSQLPKDRFSAERLKGVDSTLKIQPAKLEDSAVYLCASSPGTARVYEQYFGPGTRLTVT.